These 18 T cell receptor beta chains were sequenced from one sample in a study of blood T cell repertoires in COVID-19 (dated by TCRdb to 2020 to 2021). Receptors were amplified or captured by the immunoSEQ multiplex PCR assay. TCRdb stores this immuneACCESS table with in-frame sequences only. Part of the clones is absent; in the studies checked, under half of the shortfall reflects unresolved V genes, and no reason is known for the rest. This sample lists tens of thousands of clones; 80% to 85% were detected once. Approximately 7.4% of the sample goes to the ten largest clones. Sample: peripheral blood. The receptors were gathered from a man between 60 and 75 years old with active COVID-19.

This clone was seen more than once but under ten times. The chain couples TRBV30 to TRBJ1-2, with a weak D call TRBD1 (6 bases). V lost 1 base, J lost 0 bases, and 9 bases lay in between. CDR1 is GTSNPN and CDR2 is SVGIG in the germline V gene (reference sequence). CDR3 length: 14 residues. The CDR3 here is CAWSGDNANYGYTF. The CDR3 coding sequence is TGTGCCTGGAGTGGGGACAACGCTAACTATGGCTACACCTTC.

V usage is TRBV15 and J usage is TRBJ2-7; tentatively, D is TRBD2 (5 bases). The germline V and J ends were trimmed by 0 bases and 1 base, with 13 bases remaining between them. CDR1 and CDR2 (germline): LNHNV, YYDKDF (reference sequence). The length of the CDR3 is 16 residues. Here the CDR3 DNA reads TGTGCCACCAGCAGAGATCTCGGGGTTCAGTCCTACGAGCAGTACTTC. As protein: CATSRDLGVQSYEQYF.

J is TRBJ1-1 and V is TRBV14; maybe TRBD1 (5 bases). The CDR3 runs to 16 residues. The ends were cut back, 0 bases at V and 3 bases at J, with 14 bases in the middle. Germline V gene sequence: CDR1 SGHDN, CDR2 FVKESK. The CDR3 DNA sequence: TGTGCCAGCAGCCAAGATTGGGGCAAGACCCACACTGAAGCTTTCTTT. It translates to CASSQDWGKTHTEAFF.

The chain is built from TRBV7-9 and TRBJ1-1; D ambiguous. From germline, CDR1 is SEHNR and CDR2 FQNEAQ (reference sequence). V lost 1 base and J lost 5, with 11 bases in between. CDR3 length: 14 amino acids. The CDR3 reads CASSLVEGWTEAFF. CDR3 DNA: TGTGCCAGCAGCTTAGTGGAGGGATGGACTGAAGCTTTCTTT. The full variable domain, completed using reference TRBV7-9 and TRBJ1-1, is DTGVSQNPRHKITKRGQNVTFRCDPISEHNRLYWYRQTLGQGPEFLTYFQNEAQLEKSRLLSDRFSAERPKGSFSTLEIQRTEQGDSAMYLCASSLVEGWTEAFFGQGTRLTVV.

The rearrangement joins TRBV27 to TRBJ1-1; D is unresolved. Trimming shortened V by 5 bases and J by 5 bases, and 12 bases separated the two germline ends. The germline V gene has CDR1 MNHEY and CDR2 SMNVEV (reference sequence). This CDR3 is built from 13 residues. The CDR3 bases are TGTGCCAGCAGTACCCTGGGAGGGACTGAAGCTTTCTTT. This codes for CASSTLGGTEAFF.

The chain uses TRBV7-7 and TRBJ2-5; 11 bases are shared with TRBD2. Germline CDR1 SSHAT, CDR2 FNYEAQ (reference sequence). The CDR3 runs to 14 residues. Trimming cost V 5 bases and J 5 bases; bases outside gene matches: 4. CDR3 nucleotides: TGTGCCAGCAGCCGTAGCGGGGGGGCGGAGACCCAGTACTTC. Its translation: CASSRSGGAETQYF. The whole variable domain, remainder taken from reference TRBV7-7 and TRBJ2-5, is GAGVSQSPRYKVTKRGQDVTLRCDPISSHATLYWYQQALGQGPEFLTYFNYEAQPDKSGLPSDRFSAERPEGSISTLTIQRTEQRDSAMYRCASSRSGGAETQYFGPGTRLLVL.

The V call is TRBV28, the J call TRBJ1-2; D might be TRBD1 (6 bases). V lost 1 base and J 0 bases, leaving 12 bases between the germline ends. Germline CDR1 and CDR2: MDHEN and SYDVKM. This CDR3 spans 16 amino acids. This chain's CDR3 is CASSLLRGGPNYGYTF. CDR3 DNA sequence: TGTGCCAGCAGTTTATTGCGCGGGGGGCCTAACTATGGCTACACCTTC.

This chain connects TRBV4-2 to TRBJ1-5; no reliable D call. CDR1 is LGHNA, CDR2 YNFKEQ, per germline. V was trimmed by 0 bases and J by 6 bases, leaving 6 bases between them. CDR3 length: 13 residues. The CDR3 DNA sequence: TGTGCCAGCAGCCAAGAACGGTCTCAGCCCCAGCATTTT. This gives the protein CASSQERSQPQHF.

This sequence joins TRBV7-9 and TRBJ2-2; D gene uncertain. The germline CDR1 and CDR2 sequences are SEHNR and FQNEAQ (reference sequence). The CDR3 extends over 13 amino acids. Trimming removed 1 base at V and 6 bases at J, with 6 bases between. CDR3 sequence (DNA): TGTGCCAGCAGCTTAGGTCCAGCCGGGGAGCTGTTTTTT. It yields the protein CASSLGPAGELFF.

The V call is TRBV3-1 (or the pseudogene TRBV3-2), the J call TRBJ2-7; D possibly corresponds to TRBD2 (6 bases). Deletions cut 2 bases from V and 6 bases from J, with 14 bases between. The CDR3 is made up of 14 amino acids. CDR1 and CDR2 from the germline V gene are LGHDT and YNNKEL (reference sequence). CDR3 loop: CASSQIPRGTEQYF. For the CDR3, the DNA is TGTGCCAGCAGCCAAATCCCCCGGGGGACCGAGCAGTACTTC.

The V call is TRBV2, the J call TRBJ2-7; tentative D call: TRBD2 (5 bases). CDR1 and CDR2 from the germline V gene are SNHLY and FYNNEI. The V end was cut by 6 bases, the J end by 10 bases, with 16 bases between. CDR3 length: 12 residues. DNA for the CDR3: TGTGCCAGCAGCGGATTAGGAGGTTCCCAGTACTTC. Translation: CASSGLGGSQYF. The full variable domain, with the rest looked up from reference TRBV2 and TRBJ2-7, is EPEVTQTPSHQVTQMGQEVILRCVPISNHLYFYWYRQILGQKVEFLVSFYNNEISEKSEIFDDQFSVERPDGSNFTLKIRSTKLEDSAMYFCASSGLGGSQYFGPGTRLTVT.

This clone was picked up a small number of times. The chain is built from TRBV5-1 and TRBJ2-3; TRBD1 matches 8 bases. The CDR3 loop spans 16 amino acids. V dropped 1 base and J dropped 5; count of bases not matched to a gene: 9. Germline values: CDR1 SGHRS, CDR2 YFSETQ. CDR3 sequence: CASSLTGQGILDTQYF. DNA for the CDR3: TGCGCCAGCAGCTTGACCGGACAGGGAATATTAGATACGCAGTATTTT.

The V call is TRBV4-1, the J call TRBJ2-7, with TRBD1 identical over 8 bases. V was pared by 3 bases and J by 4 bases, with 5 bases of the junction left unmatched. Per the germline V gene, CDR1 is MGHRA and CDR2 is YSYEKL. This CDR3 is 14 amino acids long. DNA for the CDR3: TGCGCCAGCAGCCAGACAGGGGCCGGGTACGAGCAGTACTTC. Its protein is CASSQTGAGYEQYF.

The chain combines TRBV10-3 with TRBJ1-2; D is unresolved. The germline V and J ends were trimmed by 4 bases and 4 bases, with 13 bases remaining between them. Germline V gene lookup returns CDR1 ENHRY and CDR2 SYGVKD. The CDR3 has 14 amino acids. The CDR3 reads CAISGDTALYGYTF. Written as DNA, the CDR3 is TGTGCCATCAGTGGTGACACAGCCCTCTATGGCTACACCTTC.

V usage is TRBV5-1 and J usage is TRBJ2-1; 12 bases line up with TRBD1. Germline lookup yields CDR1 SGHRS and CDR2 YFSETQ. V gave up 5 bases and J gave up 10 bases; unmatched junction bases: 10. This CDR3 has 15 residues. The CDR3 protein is CASRAGTGGPGEQFF. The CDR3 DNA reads TGCGCCAGCAGAGCCGGGACAGGGGGCCCCGGGGAGCAGTTCTTC.

CDR3 region: CASSPGQLYGYTF. CDR3 nucleotide sequence: TGTGCCAGCAGTCCAGGACAGCTCTATGGCTACACCTTC. The V and J genes are TRBV28 and TRBJ1-2; possible D gene TRBD1, 6 bases. Trimming shortened V by 5 bases and J by 4 bases, and 11 bases separated the two germline ends. CDR3 size: 13 residues. CDR1 MDHEN and CDR2 SYDVKM come from the germline V gene.

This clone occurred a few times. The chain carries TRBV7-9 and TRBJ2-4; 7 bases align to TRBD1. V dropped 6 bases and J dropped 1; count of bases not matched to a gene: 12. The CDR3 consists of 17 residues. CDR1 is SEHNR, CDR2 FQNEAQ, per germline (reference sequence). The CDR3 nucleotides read TGTGCCAGCAGTTCCCTGGACAGGCTGGACGCCAAAAACATTCAGTACTTC. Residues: CASSSLDRLDAKNIQYF.

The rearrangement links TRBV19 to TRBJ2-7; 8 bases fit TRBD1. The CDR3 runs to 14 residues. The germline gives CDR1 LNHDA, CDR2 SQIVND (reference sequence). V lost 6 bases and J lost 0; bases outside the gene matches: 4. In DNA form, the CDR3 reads TGTGCCAGTAGAGGACAGGGTACCTCCTACGAGCAGTACTTC. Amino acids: CASRGQGTSYEQYF.